The 8 T cell receptor beta chains listed next were all sequenced from one sample in a study of control samples from healthy donors and cancer patients. Assay used: immunoSEQ multiplex PCR; TCRdb lists only in-frame clones, some missing. The sample holds some 29,000 clones, around nine tenths seen once. Sequencing was done on a sample of formalin-fixed, paraffin-embedded tissue. Receptor source: a female donor with melanoma.

The chain uses TRBV10-3 and TRBJ1-1; 7 nucleotides match TRBD1. V was clipped by 0 bases and J by 4 bases; unmatched bases: 8. The germline gives CDR1 ENHRY, CDR2 SYGVKD. CDR3 length: 16 residues. This CDR3 is CAISESSTGRGTEAFF. CDR3 DNA sequence: TGTGCCATCAGTGAGTCGTCGACAGGGAGGGGCACTGAAGCTTTCTTT.

This clone was detected a few times. This chain links TRBV25-1 with TRBJ1-1; D not certain. The CDR3 is 14 residues long. The V gene lost 1 base and the J gene lost 0 bases, with 6 bases spanning the gap. Germline CDR1 reads MGHDK; CDR2 reads SYGVNS. The CDR3 here is CASSEWGLNTEAFF. CDR3 nucleotides: TGTGCCAGCAGTGAATGGGGTCTGAACACTGAAGCTTTCTTT.

V and J are TRBV6-5 and TRBJ2-3, with TRBD1 matching 8 bases. The trim removed 6 bases at V and 4 bases at J, leaving 3 bases unmatched. Germline-derived CDR1 and CDR2 are MNHEY and SVGAGI. The CDR3 is 13 amino acids. This CDR3 reads CASRAGGADTQYF. DNA for the CDR3: TGTGCCAGCAGGGCAGGGGGCGCAGATACGCAGTATTTT.

The gene calls are TRBV19 and TRBJ1-2, with TRBD1 matching over 12 bases. The CDR3 is 16 residues long. From germline, CDR1 is LNHDA and CDR2 SQIVND (reference sequence). V lost 4 bases and J lost 2; bases outside the gene matches: 5. Here the CDR3 DNA reads TGTGCCAGTAGTACCGGGACAGGGGGCTCGAACTATGGCTACACCTTC. This gives the protein CASSTGTGGSNYGYTF. Full variable domain (rest looked up from reference TRBV19 and TRBJ1-2): DGGITQSPKYLFRKEGQNVTLSCEQNLNHDAMYWYRQDPGQGLRLIYYSQIVNDFQKGDIAEGYSVSREKKESFPLTVTSAQKNPTAFYLCASSTGTGGSNYGYTFGSGTRLTVV.

This chain links TRBV2 with TRBJ1-2, with TRBD1 identical over 9 bases. This CDR3 spans 13 amino acids. The germline V gene has CDR1 SNHLY and CDR2 FYNNEI. With 6 bases clipped from V and 6 bases from J, the junction kept 5 bases outside the gene matches. CDR3 sequence (DNA): TGTGCCAGCAGCGTCCGGACAGGGGATGGCTACACCTTC. Translated, it gives CASSVRTGDGYTF.

This clone occurred a few times. CDR3 DNA sequence: TGTGCCACCAGTGATATGGGGCAGCCCCAGCATTTT. Protein sequence: CATSDMGQPQHF. This chain uses TRBV24-1 with TRBJ1-5; no clear D. The CDR3 consists of 12 residues. Germline loops: CDR1 KGHDR, CDR2 SFDVKD. Trimming removed 3 bases at V and 7 bases at J, with 6 bases between.

This sequence joins TRBV24-1 and TRBJ2-5, with D perhaps TRBD1 (5 bases). There are 13 residues in the CDR3. Germline CDR1 is KGHDR and CDR2 is SFDVKD. V lost 5 bases, J lost 4 bases, and 10 bases lay in between. The chain's CDR3 is CATSAGAPETQYF. CDR3 coding DNA: TGTGCCACCAGTGCTGGGGCTCCAGAGACCCAGTACTTC.

Regarding this clone: An end of the junction differs from the germline gene, which may be a read error. The rearrangement links TRBV30 to TRBJ2-3; D assignment may be TRBD1 or TRBD2 (7 bases each). The CDR3 has 14 residues. Germline V gene data show CDR1 as GTSNPN and CDR2 as SVGIG (reference sequence). The CDR3 DNA follows: TGTGCCTCTACCAGGGGGGGGAGCACAAATACGCAGTATTTT. It encodes CASTRGGSTNTQYF.